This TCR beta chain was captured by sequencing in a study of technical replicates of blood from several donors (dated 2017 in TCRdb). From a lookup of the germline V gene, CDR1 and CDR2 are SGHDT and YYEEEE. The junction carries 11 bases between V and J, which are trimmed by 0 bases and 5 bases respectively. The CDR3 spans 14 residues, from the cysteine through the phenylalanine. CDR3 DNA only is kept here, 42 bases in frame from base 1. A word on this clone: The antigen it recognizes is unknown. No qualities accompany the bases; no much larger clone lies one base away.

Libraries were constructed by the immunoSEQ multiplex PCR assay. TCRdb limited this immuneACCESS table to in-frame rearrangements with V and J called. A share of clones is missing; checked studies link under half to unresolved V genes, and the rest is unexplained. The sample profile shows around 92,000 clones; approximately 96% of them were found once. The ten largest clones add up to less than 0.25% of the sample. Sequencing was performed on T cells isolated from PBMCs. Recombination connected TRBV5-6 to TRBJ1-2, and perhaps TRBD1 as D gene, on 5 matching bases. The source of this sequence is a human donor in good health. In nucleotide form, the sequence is TGTGCCAGCAGCTTGGAGACAGATTATTATGGCTACACCTTC. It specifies CASSLETDYYGYTF.